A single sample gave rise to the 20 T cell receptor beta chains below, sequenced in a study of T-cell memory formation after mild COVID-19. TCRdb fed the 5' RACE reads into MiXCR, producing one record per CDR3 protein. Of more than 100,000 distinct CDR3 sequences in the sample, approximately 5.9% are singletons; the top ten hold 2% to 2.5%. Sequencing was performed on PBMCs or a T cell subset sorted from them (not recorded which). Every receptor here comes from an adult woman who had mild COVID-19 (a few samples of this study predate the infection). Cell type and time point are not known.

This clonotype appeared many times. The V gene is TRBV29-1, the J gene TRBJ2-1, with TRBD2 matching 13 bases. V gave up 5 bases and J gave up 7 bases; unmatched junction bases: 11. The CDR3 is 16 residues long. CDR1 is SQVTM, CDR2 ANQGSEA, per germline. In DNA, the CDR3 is TGCAGCGTTCATTCCCCGGGACTAGCGGGACGAAATGAGCAGTTCTTC. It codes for CSVHSPGLAGRNEQFF.

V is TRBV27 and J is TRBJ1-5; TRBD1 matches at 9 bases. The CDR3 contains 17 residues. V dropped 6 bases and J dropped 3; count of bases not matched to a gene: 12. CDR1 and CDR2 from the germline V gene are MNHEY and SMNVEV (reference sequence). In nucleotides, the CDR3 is TGTGCCAGCAGGCCCTCGCCCCGGACAGGGGACAATCAGCCCCAGCATTTT. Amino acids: CASRPSPRTGDNQPQHF.

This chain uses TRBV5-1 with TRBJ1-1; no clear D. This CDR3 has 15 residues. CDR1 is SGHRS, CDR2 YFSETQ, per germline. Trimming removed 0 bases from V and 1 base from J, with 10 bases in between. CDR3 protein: CASSLVAGPNTEAFF. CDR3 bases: TGCGCCAGCAGCTTGGTTGCAGGACCGAACACTGAAGCTTTCTTT.

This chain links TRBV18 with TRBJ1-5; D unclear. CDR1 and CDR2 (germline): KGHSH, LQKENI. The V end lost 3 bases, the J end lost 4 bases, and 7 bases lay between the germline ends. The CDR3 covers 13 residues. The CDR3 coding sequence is TGTGCCAGCTCACCTTCAGAGAATCAGCCCCAGCATTTT. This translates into CASSPSENQPQHF.

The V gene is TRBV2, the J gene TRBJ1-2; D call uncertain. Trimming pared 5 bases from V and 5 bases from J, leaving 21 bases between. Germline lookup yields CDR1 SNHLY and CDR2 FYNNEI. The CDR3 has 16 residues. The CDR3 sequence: CASSPNTGPLKYGYTF. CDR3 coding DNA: TGTGCCAGCAGTCCTAACACCGGGCCCCTAAAGTATGGCTACACCTTC.

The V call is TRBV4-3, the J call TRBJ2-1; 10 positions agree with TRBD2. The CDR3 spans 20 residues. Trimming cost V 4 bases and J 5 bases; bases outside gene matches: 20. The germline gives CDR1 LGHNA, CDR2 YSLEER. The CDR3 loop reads CASSRSRGRMSGRADNEQFF. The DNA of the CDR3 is TGCGCCAGCAGCCGAAGCAGGGGGCGCATGAGCGGGAGGGCCGACAATGAGCAGTTCTTC.

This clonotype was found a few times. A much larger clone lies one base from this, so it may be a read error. The CDR3 region has the DNA TGTGCCAGCAGCGTAGACGTACAGGGGCGGGAGACCCAGTACTTC. Its protein product is CASSVDVQGRETQYF. The rearrangement joins TRBV9 to TRBJ2-5, with 7 bases that match TRBD1. The length of the CDR3 is 15 residues. The V gene's germline CDR1 is SGDLS and CDR2 YYNGEE. J was trimmed by 5 bases and V by 0 bases; bases with no gene match: 7.

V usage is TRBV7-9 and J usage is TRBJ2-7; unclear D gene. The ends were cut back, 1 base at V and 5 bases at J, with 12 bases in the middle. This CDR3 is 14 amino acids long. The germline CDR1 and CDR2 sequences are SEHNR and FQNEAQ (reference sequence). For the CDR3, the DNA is TGTGCCAGCAGCTTAGTGGCAGGTAGCCACGAGCAGTACTTC. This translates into CASSLVAGSHEQYF.

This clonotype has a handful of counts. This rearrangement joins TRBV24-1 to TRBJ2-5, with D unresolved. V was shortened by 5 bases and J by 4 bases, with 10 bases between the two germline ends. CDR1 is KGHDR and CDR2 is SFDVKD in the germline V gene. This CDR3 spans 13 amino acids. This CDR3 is CATSGWVGETQYF. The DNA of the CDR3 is TGTGCCACCAGTGGCTGGGTCGGAGAGACCCAGTACTTC.

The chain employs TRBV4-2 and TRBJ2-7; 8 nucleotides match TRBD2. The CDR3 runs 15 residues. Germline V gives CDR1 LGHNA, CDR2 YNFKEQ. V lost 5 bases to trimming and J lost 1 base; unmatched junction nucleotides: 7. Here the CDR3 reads CASSGSGRASYEQYF. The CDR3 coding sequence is TGTGCCAGCAGCGGAAGCGGGAGAGCGTCCTACGAGCAGTACTTC.

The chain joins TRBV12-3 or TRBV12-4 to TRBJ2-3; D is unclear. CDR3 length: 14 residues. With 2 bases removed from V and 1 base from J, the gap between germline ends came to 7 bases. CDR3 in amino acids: CASSLSRRTDTQYF. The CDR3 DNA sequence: TGTGCCAGCAGTTTAAGCCGACGCACAGATACGCAGTATTTT.

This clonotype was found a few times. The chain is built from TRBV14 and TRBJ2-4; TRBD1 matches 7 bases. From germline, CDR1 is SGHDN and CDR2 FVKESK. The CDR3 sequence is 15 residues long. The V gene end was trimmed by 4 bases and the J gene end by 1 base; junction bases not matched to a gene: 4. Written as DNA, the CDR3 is TGTGCCAGCAGCCCACAGGGGAGTGCCAAAAACATTCAGTACTTC. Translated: CASSPQGSAKNIQYF. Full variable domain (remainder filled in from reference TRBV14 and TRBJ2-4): EAGVTQFPSHSVIEKGQTVTLRCDPISGHDNLYWYRRVMGKEIKFLLHFVKESKQDESGMPNNRFLAERTGGTYSTLKVQPAELEDSGVYFCASSPQGSAKNIQYFGAGTRLSVL.

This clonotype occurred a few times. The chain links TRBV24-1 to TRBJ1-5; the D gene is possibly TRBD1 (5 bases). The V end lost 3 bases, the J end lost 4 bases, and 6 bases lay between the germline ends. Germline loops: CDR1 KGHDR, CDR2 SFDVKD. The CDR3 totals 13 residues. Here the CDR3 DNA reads TGTGCCACCAGTGATGGGGGAAATCAGCCCCAGCATTTT. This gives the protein CATSDGGNQPQHF.

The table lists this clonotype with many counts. The CDR3, as DNA: TGTGCCAGCAGCTTTGGGGAGGTCAGCGGGGGTTCCCACTACGAGCAGTACTTC. This sequence encodes CASSFGEVSGGSHYEQYF. The rearrangement joins TRBV7-6 to TRBJ2-7; the match to TRBD2 covers 8 bases. Per germline, CDR1 SGHVS and CDR2 FNYEAQ. The V gene end was trimmed by 3 bases and the J gene end by 3 bases; junction bases not matched to a gene: 16. This CDR3 contains 18 residues.

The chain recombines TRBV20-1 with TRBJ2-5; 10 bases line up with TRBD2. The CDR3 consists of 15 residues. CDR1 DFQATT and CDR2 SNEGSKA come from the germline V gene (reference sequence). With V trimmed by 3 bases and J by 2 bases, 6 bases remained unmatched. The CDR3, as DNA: TGCAGTGCTAGCACCGGGACTAGCGTACAAGAGACCCAGTACTTC. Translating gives CSASTGTSVQETQYF.

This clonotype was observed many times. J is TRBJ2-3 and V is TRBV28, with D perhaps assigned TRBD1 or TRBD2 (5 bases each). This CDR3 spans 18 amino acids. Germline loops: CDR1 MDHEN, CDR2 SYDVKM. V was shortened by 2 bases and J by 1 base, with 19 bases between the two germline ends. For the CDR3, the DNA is TGTGCCAGCAGTTTAGGCTATTGGTCGGGGCACGGCACAGATACGCAGTATTTT. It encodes CASSLGYWSGHGTDTQYF.

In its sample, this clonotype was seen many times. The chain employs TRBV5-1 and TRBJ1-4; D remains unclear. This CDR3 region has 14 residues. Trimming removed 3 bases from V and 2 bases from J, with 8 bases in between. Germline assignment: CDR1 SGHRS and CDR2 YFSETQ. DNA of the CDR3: TGCGCCAGCAGCTCCGGACGGACTAATGAAAAACTGTTTTTT. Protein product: CASSSGRTNEKLFF. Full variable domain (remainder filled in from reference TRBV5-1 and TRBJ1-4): KAGVTQTPRYLIKTRGQQVTLSCSPISGHRSVSWYQQTPGQGLQFLFEYFSETQRNKGNFPGRFSGRQFSNSRSEMNVSTLELGDSALYLCASSSGRTNEKLFFGSGTQLSVL.

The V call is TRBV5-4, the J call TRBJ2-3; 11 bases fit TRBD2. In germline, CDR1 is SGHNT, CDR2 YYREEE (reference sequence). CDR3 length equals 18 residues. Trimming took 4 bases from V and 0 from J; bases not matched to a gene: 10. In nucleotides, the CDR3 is TGTGCCAGCAGCCGGGGGGCTAGCGGGAGGTATAGCACAGATACGCAGTATTTT. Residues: CASSRGASGRYSTDTQYF.

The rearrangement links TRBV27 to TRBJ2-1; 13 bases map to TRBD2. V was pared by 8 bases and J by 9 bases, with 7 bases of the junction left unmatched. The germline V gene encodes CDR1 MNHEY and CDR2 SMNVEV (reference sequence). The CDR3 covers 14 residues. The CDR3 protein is CASAGLAGVGEQFF. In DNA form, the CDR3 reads TGTGCCAGCGCAGGACTAGCGGGAGTTGGTGAGCAGTTCTTC.

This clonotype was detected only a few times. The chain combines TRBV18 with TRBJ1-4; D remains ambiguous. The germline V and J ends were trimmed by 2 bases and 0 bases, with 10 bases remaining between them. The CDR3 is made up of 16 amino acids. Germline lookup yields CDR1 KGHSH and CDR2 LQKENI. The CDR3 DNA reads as TGTGCCAGCTCACCATCTCGACGGACAACTAATGAAAAACTGTTTTTT. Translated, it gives CASSPSRRTTNEKLFF.